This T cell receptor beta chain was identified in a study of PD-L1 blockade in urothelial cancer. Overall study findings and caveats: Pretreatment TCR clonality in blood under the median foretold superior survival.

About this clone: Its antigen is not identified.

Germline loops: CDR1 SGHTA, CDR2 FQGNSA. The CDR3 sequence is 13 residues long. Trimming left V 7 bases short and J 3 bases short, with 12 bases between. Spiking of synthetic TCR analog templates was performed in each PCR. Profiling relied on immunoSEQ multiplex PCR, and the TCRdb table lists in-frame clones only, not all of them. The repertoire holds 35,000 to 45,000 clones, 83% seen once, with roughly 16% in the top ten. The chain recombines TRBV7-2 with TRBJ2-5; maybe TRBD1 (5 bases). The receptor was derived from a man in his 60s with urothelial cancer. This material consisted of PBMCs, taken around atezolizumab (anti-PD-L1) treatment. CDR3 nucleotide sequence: TGTGCCAGCAACAACAGGAACGAAGAGACCCAGTACTTC. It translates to CASNNRNEETQYF.